The present T cell receptor beta chain was sequenced within a study of CD8 T cells in ankylosing spondylitis. V lost 4 bases and J 0 bases, leaving 15 bases between the germline ends. This CDR3 is 16 amino acids long. Germline assignment: CDR1 SGDLS and CDR2 YYNGEE. TCRdb re-derived calls from the 5' RACE reads in MiXCR, one entry per CDR3 protein. Of about 35,000 distinct CDR3 sequences detected, 3% appear once; the ten largest clones hold roughly 2.8%. This clonotype was counted many times. The sequenced sample was blood, either unsorted or a sorted T cell fraction (not recorded which). This receptor was identified in a male donor with ankylosing spondylitis or in good health (not recorded which). This chain links TRBV9 with TRBJ2-3; no reliable D call. CDR3 nucleotide sequence: TGTGCCAGCAGCCCCCGCGTAACCTCTAGCACAGATACGCAGTATTTT. Translating gives CASSPRVTSSTDTQYF. The complete variable domain, with remaining parts taken from reference TRBV9 and TRBJ2-3, reads DSGVTQTPKHLITATGQRVTLRCSPRSGDLSVYWYQQSLDQGLQFLIQYYNGEERAKGNILERFSAQQFPDLHSELNLSSLELGDSALYFCASSPRVTSSTDTQYFGPGTRLTVL.